These T cell receptor beta chains were read from a single sample in a study of STAT5B mutations in CD4+ large granular lymphocyte leukemia. Libraries were prepared by immunoSEQ multiplex PCR; TCRdb keeps only in-frame clonotypes and omits some of them. The repertoire holds tens of thousands of clones, with roughly two thirds as singletons. Input material: CD4+ T cells from blood buffy coats. These receptors all stem from a human donor in good health. The CDR3 runs from the conserved cysteine through the conserved F or W. The order of the fields is clone size, V gene, D gene, J gene, CDR3 protein, CDR3 DNA. The D gene is left open where the match is weak. Expanded clones get a size class; other rows say once, few or many, or leave the size out.

-,TRBV10-3,TRBD2,TRBJ2-1,CAMSREGGGIYNEQFF,TGTGCCATGTCTCGGGAAGGCGGGGGGATCTACAATGAGCAGTTCTTC
-,TRBV7-8,-,TRBJ2-3,CASSLAGTGGGTDTQYF,TGTGCCAGCAGCTTAGCGGGGACCGGGGGTGGCACAGATACGCAGTATTTT
-,TRBV2,-,TRBJ2-3,CASRDLSSTDTQYF,TGTGCCAGCAGGGACCTCAGTAGCACAGATACGCAGTATTTT
-,TRBV18,-,TRBJ1-5,CASSPQGQGNQPQHF,TGTGCCAGCTCACCACAGGGGCAGGGCAATCAGCCCCAGCATTTT
-,TRBV5-5,TRBD2,TRBJ2-3,CASSKLAGGPDTQYF,TGTGCCAGCAGCAAACTAGCGGGGGGCCCGGATACGCAGTATTTT
-,TRBV28,TRBD2,TRBJ2-3,CASSPWGGETDTQYF,TGTGCCAGCAGCCCCTGGGGAGGGGAGACAGATACGCAGTATTTT
-,TRBV6-6,-,TRBJ2-3,CASSYGSTDTQYF,TGTGCCAGCAGTTATGGGAGCACAGATACGCAGTATTTT
-,TRBV5-1,TRBD2,TRBJ2-7,CASSLPTGGSEQYF,TGCGCCAGCAGCTTACCGACGGGCGGGAGCGAGCAGTACTTC
-,TRBV5-6,-,TRBJ2-3,CASRSLPSTDTQYF,TGTGCCAGCAGAAGCTTACCTAGCACAGATACGCAGTATTTT
-,TRBV5-6,-,TRBJ1-2,CASSLRSYGYTF,TGTGCCAGCAGCTTGAGGAGCTATGGCTACACCTTC
-,TRBV2,-,TRBJ2-7,CASRGVSSTYEQYF,TGTGCCTCCCGGGGAGTGTCGTCCACCTACGAGCAGTACTTC
-,TRBV7-2,-,TRBJ2-7,CASSGGLYEQYF,TGTGCCAGCTCCGGGGGACTTTACGAGCAGTACTTC
-,TRBV14,-,TRBJ1-5,CASSQGNSQPQHF,TGTGCCAGCAGCCAAGGAAACAGCCAGCCCCAGCATTTT
-,TRBV14,TRBD1,TRBJ1-4,CASSHNRGPNEKLFF,TGTGCCAGCAGCCACAACAGGGGACCTAATGAAAAACTGTTTTTT
-,TRBV9,-,TRBJ2-3,CASSVEGGPAITQYF,TGTGCCAGCAGCGTAGAAGGGGGGCCTGCGATTACGCAGTATTTT
-,TRBV6-1,-,TRBJ1-5,CASSERISQPQHF,TGTGCCAGCAGTGAAAGAATTAGTCAGCCCCAGCATTTT
few,TRBV6-1,TRBD1,TRBJ2-2,CASSERQGSGELFF,TGTGCCAGCAGTGAAAGACAGGGATCCGGGGAGCTGTTTTTT
-,TRBV5-6,-,TRBJ2-1,CASSFQDEQFF,TGTGCCAGCAGCTTCCAGGACGAGCAGTTCTTC
-,TRBV2,-,TRBJ1-2,CASSSQGYDYTF,TGTGCCAGCAGTTCACAGGGTTATGACTACACCTTC
few,TRBV5-4,-,TRBJ1-2,CASSNPGGLNYGYTF,TGTGCCAGCAGCAATCCCGGGGGGCTAAACTATGGCTACACCTTC
-,TRBV6-5,TRBD1,TRBJ1-5,CASRRTGDSGQPQHF,TGTGCCAGCAGGAGAACAGGGGATTCCGGTCAGCCCCAGCATTTT
-,TRBV9,-,TRBJ2-7,CASSVGVGGHYEQYF,TGTGCCAGCAGCGTAGGCGTGGGCGGGCACTACGAGCAGTACTTC
-,TRBV28,TRBD2,TRBJ2-5,CASSLRGGAGRETQYF,TGTGCCAGCAGTCTCCGGGGAGGAGCGGGGCGGGAGACCCAGTACTTC
-,TRBV29-1,-,TRBJ1-1,CSVEAGMNTEAFF,TGCAGCGTTGAAGCAGGGATGAACACTGAAGCTTTCTTT
-,TRBV7-8,TRBD2,TRBJ2-1,CASSLVGSGAYYNEQFF,TGTGCCAGCAGCTTAGTTGGTAGCGGGGCCTACTACAATGAGCAGTTCTTC
-,TRBV30,-,TRBJ2-3,CAWSGVGGGYTDTQYF,TGTGCCTGGAGTGGAGTCGGTGGGGGGTACACAGATACGCAGTATTTT
-,TRBV19,-,TRBJ1-1,CASKNPGWVEAFF,TGTGCCAGTAAGAATCCAGGGTGGGTTGAAGCTTTCTTT
-,TRBV2,TRBD1,TRBJ2-7,CASGGQGTTEQYF,TGTGCCAGCGGAGGACAGGGTACGACCGAGCAGTACTTC
-,TRBV7-2,TRBD2,TRBJ2-4,CASSIAGGAKNIQYF,TGTGCCAGCAGCATAGCGGGGGGAGCCAAAAACATTCAGTACTTC
-,TRBV6-4,-,TRBJ1-2,CASSEGGDYGYTF,TGTGCCAGCAGTGAGGGGGGAGACTATGGCTACACCTTC